This TCR beta chain was identified during a study of memory CD4+ T cells and cytomegalovirus serostatus. Produced via immunoSEQ multiplex PCR; TCRdb's table is partial and in-frame only. The table records more than 35,000 clones, approximately 79% of them present only once. The sort gate was single viable CD3+CD4+CD8-CD45RO+ cells for memory CD4+ T cells. The source is an adult in good health and CMV-seropositive. Specimen: memory CD4+ T cells from blood.

CDR3 in amino acids: CASSSNRAMDEQFF. The CDR3 DNA reads as TGTGCCAGCAGCTCTAACAGGGCTATGGATGAGCAGTTCTTC. The rearrangement uses TRBV11-1 and TRBJ2-1; the D gene is possibly TRBD1 (6 bases). Germline CDR1 and CDR2: SGHAT and FQDESV (reference sequence). CDR3 length: 14 amino acids. V was cut by 4 bases and J by 8 bases, with 15 bases left in between.